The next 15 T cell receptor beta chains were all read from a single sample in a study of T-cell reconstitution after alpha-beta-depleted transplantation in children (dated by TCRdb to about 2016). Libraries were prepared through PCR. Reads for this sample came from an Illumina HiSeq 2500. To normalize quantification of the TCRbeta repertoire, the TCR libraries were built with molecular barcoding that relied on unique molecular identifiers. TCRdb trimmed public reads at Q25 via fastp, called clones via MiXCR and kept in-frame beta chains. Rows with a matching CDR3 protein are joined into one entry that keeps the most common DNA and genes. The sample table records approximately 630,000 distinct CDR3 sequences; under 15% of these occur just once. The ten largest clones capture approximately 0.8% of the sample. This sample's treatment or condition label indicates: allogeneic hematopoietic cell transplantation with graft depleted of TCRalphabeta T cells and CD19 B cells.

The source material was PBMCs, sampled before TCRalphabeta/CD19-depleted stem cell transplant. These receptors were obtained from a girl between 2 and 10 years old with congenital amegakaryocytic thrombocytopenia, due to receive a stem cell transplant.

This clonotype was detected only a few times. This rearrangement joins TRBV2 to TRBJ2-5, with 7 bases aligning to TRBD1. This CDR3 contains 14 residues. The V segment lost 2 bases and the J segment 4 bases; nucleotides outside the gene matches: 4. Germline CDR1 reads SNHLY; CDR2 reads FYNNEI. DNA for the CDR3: TGTGCCAGCAGTGAATATGAGGGGGCAGAGACCCAGTACTTC. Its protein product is CASSEYEGAETQYF.

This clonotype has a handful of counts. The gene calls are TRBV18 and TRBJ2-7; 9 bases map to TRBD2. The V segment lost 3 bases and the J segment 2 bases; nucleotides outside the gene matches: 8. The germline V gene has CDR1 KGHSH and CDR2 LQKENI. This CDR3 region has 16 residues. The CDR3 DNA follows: TGTGCCAGCTCACCCACAAAGTCTAGCGGGACCTACGAGCAGTACTTC. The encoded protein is CASSPTKSSGTYEQYF.

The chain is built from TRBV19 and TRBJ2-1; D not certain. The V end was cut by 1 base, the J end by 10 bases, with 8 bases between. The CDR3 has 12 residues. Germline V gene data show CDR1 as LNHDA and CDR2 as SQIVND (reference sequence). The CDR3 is CASSIATDEQFF. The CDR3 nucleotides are TGTGCCAGTAGTATAGCGACCGACGAGCAGTTCTTC.

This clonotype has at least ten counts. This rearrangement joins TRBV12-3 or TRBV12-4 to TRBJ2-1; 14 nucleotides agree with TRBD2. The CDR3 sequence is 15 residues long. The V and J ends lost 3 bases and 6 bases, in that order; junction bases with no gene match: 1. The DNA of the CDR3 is TGTGCCAGCAGTTTGGGACTAGCGGGAGCCAATGAGCAGTTCTTC. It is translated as CASSLGLAGANEQFF.

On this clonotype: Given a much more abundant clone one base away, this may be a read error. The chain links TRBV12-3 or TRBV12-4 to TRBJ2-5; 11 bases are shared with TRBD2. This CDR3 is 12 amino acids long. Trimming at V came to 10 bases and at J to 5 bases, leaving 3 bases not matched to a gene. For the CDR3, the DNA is TGTGCCACCACTAGCGGGAGTGAGACCCAGTACTTC. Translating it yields CATTSGSETQYF.

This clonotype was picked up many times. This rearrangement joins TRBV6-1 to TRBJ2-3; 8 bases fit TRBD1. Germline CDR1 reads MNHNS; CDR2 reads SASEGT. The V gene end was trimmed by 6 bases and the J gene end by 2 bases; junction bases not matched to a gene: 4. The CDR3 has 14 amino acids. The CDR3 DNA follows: TGTGCCAGCAGCGGACAGGGTGTCACAGATACGCAGTATTTT. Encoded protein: CASSGQGVTDTQYF.

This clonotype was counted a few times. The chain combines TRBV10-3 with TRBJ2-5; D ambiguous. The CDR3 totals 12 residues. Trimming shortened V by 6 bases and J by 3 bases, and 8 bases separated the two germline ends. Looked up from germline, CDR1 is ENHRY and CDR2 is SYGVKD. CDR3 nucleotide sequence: TGTGCCATCAGGGCGCAGGAAGAGACCCAGTACTTC. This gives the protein CAIRAQEETQYF.

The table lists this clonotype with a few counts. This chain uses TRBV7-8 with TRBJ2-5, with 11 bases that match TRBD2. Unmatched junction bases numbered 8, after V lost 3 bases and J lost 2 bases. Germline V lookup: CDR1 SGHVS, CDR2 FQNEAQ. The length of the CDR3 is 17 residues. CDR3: CASSFGAWTSGQETQYF. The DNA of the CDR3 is TGTGCCAGCAGCTTTGGGGCTTGGACTAGCGGGCAAGAGACCCAGTACTTC.

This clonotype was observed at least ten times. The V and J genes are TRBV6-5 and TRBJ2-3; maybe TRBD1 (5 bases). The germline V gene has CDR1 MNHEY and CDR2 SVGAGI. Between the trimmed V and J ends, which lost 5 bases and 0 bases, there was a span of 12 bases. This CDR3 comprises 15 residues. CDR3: CASSQDISSTDTQYF. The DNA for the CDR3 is TGTGCCAGCAGTCAGGACATATCGAGCACAGATACGCAGTATTTT.

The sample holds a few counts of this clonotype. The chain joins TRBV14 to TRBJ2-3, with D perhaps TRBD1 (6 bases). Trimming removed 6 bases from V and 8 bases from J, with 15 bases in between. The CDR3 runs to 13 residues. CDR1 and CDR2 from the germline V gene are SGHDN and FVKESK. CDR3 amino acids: CASSLYREGTQYF. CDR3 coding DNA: TGTGCCAGCAGTCTGTACAGGGAAGGTACGCAGTATTTT.

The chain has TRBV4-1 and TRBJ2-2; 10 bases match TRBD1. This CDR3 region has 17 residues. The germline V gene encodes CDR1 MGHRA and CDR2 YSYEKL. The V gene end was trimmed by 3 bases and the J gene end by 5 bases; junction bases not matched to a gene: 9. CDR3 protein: CASSHLPGQGRTGELFF. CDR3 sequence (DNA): TGCGCCAGCAGCCACCTCCCGGGACAGGGGAGAACCGGGGAGCTGTTTTTT.

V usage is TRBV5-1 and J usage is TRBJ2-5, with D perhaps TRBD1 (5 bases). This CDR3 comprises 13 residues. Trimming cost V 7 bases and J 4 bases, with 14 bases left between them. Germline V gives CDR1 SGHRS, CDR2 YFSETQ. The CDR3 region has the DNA TGCGCCAGCCGCTACCAGGGCGGAGAGACCCAGTACTTC. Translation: CASRYQGGETQYF.

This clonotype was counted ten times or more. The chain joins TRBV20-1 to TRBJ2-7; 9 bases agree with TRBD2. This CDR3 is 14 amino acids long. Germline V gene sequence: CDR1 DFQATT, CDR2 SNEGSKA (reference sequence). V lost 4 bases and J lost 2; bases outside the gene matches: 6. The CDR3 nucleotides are TGCAGTGCTACAATAGCGGGAGAAACCTACGAGCAGTACTTC. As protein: CSATIAGETYEQYF.

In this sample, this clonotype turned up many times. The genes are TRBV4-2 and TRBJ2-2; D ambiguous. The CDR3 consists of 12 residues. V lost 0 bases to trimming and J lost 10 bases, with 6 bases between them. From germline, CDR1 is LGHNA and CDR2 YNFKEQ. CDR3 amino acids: CASSQDLQELFF. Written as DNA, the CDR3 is TGTGCCAGCAGCCAAGATTTACAGGAGCTGTTTTTT.

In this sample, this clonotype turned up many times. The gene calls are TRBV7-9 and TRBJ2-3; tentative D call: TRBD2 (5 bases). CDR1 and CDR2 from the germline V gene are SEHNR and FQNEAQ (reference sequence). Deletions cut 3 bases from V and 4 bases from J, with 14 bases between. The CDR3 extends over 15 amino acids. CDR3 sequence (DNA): TGTGCCAGCAGCTTTGACAATCTAGCAGCAGATACGCAGTATTTT. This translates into CASSFDNLAADTQYF.